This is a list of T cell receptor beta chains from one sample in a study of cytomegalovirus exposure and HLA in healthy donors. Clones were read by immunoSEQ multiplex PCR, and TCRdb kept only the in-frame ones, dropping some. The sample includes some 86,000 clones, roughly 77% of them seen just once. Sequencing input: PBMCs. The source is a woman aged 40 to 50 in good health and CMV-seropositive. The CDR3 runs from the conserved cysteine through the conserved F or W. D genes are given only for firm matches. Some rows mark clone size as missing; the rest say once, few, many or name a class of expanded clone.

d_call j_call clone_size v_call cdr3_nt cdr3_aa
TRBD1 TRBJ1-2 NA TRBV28 TGTGCCAGCAGTTTATGGAGACAGGGGGCTGGTGGCTACACCTTC CASSLWRQGAGGYTF
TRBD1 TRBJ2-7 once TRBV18 TGTGCCAGCGGCGGACAGGCGTCCTACGAGCAGTACTTC CASGGQASYEQYF
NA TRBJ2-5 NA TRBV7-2 TGTGCCAGCAGCTTGCCAGGACAGCGGGAGACCCAGTACTTC CASSLPGQRETQYF
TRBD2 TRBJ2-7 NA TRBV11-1 TGTGCCAGCAGCTTATCCCCCAGGACTAGCGGGAGTATATACGAGCAGTACTTC CASSLSPRTSGSIYEQYF
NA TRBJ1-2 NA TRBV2 TGTGCCAGCTACCCCGGGGGGCGCCTCTATGGCTACACCTTC CASYPGGRLYGYTF
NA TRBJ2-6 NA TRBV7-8 TGTGCCAGCAGCTTATGGAGGGGGCGGGGGGCCAACGTCCTGACTTTC CASSLWRGRGANVLTF
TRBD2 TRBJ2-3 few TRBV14 TGTGCCAGCAGCCAAGGACTAGCGGGAAACACAGATACGCAGTATTTT CASSQGLAGNTDTQYF
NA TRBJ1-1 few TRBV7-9 TGTGCCACCACCGGATCTGTGGAGACCAAAGCTTTCTTT CATTGSVETKAFF
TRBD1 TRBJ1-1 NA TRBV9 TGTGCCAGCAGCCTACGGGACAGGGGGGATGAAGCTTTCTTT CASSLRDRGDEAFF
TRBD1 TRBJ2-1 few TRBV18 TGTGCCAGCTCGTCGGACAGGGCGTGGAATGAGCAGTTCTTC CASSSDRAWNEQFF
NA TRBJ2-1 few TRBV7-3 TGTGCCAGCAGCTTACAATGGACAGACAGCTCCTACAATGAGCAGTTCTTC CASSLQWTDSSYNEQFF
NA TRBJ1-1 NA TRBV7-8 TGTGCCAGCAGCTTAGTTCATGGCCACCGAGCTTTCTTT CASSLVHGHRAFF
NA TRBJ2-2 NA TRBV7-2 TGTGCCAGCACGAATGGCCAGCCAGGCACCGGGGAGCTGTTTTTT CASTNGQPGTGELFF
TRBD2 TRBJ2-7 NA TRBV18 TGTGCCAGCTCACCCATACCCAGGGAGGGGCAGTACTTC CASSPIPREGQYF
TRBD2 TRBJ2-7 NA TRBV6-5 TGTGCCGCCTCGGGACTAGCGTCATCGAGCGAGCAGTACTTC CAASGLASSSEQYF
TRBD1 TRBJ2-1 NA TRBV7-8 TGTGCCAGCAGCCCTGCCCGGGGACAGGGTGACAATGAGCAGTTCTTC CASSPARGQGDNEQFF
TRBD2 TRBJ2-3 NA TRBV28 TGTGCCAGCAGTTTGGGCGGGAGGGGGGATACGCAGTATTTT CASSLGGRGDTQYF
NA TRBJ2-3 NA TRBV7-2 TGTGCCAGCAGCTTAACAGGTCGAGATACGCAGTATTTT CASSLTGRDTQYF
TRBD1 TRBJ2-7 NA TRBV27 TGTGCCAGCAGTTTACGACCGGACAGGCCACCCTACGAGCAGTACTTC CASSLRPDRPPYEQYF
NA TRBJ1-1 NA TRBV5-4 TGTGCCAGCAGCTTGGAAGGGGGTAGGGTGCCTGAAGCTTTCTTT CASSLEGGRVPEAFF
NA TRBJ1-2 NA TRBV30 TGTGCCTGGAGTGTCAGGGCCCCGGGCTACACCTTC CAWSVRAPGYTF
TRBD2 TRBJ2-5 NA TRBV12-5 TGTGCTAGTGCCCCGGGACTAGCGGGAGCCCTAGAGGTTTGGGAGGAGACCCAGTACTTC CASAPGLAGALEVWEETQYF
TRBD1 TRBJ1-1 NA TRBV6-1 TGTGCCAGCAGTGGGGACAGATTGAACACTGAAGCTTTCTTT CASSGDRLNTEAFF
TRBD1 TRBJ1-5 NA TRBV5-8 TGTGCCAGCAGAAGATCCGGGACAGACAATCAGCCCCAGCATTTT CASRRSGTDNQPQHF
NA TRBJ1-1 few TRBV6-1 TGTGCCAGCAGTGAAGGTGGAGGGTTGGGGGCTTTCTTT CASSEGGGLGAFF
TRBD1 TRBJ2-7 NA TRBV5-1 TGCGCCAGCAGCTTAGATTCGGGACAGGGATCCTACGAGCAGTACTTC CASSLDSGQGSYEQYF
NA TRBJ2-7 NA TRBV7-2 TGTGCCAGCACCAGGGGCCTAACCTACGAGCAGTACTTC CASTRGLTYEQYF
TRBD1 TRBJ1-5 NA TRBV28 TGTGCCAGCAACTTCTGGGACAGAGCCTATCAGCCCCAGCATTTT CASNFWDRAYQPQHF
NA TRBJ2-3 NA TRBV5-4 TGTGCCAGCAGCTTGACGGGAGAGATCCCAGATACGCAGTATTTT CASSLTGEIPDTQYF
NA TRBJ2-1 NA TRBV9 TGTGCCAGCAGCGTAGAAATTGGGGCCACCTACAATGAGCAGTTCTTC CASSVEIGATYNEQFF
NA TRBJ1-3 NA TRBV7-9 TGTGCCAGCTACGGGGGGAGTACCATATATTTT CASYGGSTIYF
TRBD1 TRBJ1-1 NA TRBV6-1 TGTGCCAGCACCCGCGCAGAGACAGGGACGTTTGAAGCTTTCTTT CASTRAETGTFEAFF
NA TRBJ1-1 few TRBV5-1 TGCGCCAGCACTCTACAGGAGGGAAGGAACACTGAAGCTTTCTTT CASTLQEGRNTEAFF
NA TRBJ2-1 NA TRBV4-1 TGCGCCAGCAGCCTAGAGACTAGAGTTGCCAATGAGCAGTTCTTC CASSLETRVANEQFF
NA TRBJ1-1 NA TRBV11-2 TGTGCCAGCAGACAATTAGGAGGAACTCGGGCTTTCTTT CASRQLGGTRAFF
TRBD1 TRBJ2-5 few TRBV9 TGTGCCAGCAGCCTCGCGGACAGGGACTCAGAGACCCAGTACTTC CASSLADRDSETQYF
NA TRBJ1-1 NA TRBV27 TGTGCCAGCAGTTTCCCTCAGCAGGGTGACACCTACTTGTTCTTT CASSFPQQGDTYLFF
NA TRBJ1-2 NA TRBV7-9 TGTGCCAGCAGCGACCAGACAGACTATGGCTACACCTTC CASSDQTDYGYTF
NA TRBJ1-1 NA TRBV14 TGTGCCAGCAGCCGGATACCGGGCCCACAGGAATTTAGGAACACTGAAGCTTTCTTT CASSRIPGPQEFRNTEAFF
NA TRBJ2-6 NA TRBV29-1 TGCAGCGCAAGACAAGCTGGGGCCAACGTCCTGACTTTC CSARQAGANVLTF
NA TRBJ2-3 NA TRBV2 TGTGCCAGCAGTGGAGATCTAGCGATAAGCACAGATACGCAGTATTTT CASSGDLAISTDTQYF
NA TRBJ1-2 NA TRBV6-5 TGTGCCAGCAGTTACACCCTTCGTCAGGGCAGCGGCTACACCTTC CASSYTLRQGSGYTF
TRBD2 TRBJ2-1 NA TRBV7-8 TGTGCCAGCAGCTCCTCTAGCGGGAGTATAAATGAGCAGTTCTTC CASSSSSGSINEQFF
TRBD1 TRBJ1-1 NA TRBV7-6 TGTGCCAGCAGCCTTGACAGGGGGCAGACTGAAGCTTTCTTT CASSLDRGQTEAFF
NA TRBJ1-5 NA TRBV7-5 TGTGCCAGAAGCTTAGAGCGAGTTGGCAGGGGCCACCATAGAAATCAGCCCCAGCATTTT CARSLERVGRGHHRNQPQHF
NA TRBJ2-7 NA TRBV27 TGTGCCAGCAGTTTCGGTTTTAGCTCCTACGAGCAGTACTTC CASSFGFSSYEQYF
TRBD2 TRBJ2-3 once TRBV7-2 TGTGCCAGCAGCCGGGGGGACGGAAGCACAGATACGCAGTATTTT CASSRGDGSTDTQYF
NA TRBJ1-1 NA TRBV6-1 TGTGCCAGCAGAAAACAGGGCCTGGGAAGCACTGAAGCTTTCTTT CASRKQGLGSTEAFF
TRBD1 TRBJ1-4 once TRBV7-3 TGTGCCAGCAGCTTAATGCCCGGGACAGGGCATAGAAATGAAAAACTGTTTTTT CASSLMPGTGHRNEKLFF
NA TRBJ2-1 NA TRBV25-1 TGTGCCAGCAGTGAGGAGGGCCCGTCCTACAATGAGCAGTTCTTC CASSEEGPSYNEQFF
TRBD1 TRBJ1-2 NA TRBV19 TGTGCCAGCTGTGCCTCGGGACCACTATTGAGACAGGGGGGATCTAACTATGGCTACACCTTC CASCASGPLLRQGGSNYGYTF
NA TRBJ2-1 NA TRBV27 TGTGCCAGCACCCCGCGAGGCCACAATGAGCAGTTCTTC CASTPRGHNEQFF
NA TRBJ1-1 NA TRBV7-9 TGTGCCAGCAGCCAATCGAACACTGAAGCTTTCTTT CASSQSNTEAFF
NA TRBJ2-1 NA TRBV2 TGTGCCAGCTCGTCTGTGAGCTACAATGAGCAGTTCTTC CASSSVSYNEQFF
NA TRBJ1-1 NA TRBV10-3 TGTGCCATCAGTGAGGAGGTGAACACTGAAGCTTTCTTT CAISEEVNTEAFF